One sample yielded the 29 T cell receptor beta chains listed below, sequenced in a study of metastatic and nonmetastatic thyroid tumors. From the PCR reads, TCRdb re-called clones with MiXCR. The table lists 20,000 or so clones, around a quarter of them singletons. No treatment had been given to any patient before thyroid surgery. The specimen sequenced was blood. Receptors were obtained from a female donor with papillary thyroid cancer or a benign thyroid nodule (not recorded which). Some clones in this sample may be carry-over from other donors' samples.

This clone was counted between two and nine times. The junction differs from germline at one of its ends, possibly a read error. This chain links TRBV12-3 or TRBV12-4 with TRBJ2-3; D ambiguous. CDR3 length: 18 amino acids. The CDR3 protein is CARSTSSPASLSTDTQYF. CDR3 nucleotide sequence: TGTGCCAGAAGTACTTCCAGCCCGGCCTCACTAAGCACAGATACGCAGTACTTT.

This clone has at least ten counts. The V and J genes are TRBV9 and TRBJ1-3; 7 bases align to TRBD1. The CDR3 runs 18 residues. Germline assignment: CDR1 SGDLS and CDR2 YYNGEE. V trimming: 2 bases; J trimming: 0 bases; junction bases outside the gene matches: 11. The CDR3, as DNA: TGTGCCAGCAGCGTTTCTACAGGGGACCCCCTCTCTGGAAACACCATATATTTT. Protein product: CASSVSTGDPLSGNTIYF.

This chain links TRBV12-3 or TRBV12-4 with TRBJ1-2; D uncertain. The CDR3 runs to 13 residues. V was clipped by 6 bases and J by 10 bases, with 18 bases between them. The CDR3 nucleotides are TGTGCCAGCAGCTGGGAGGTACAGTGTGTCTACACCTTC. Translating gives CASSWEVQCVYTF.

Regarding this clone: The junction differs from germline at one of its ends, possibly a read error. V is TRBV5-1 and J is TRBJ1-6; D gene unclear. Germline V gene lookup returns CDR1 SGHRS and CDR2 YFSETQ. There are 15 residues in the CDR3. Here the CDR3 reads CVSSLAEATNSPLHF. CDR3 in DNA: TGCGTCAGCAGCTTGGCTGAGGCGACCAATTCACCCCTCCACTTT.

This clone showed up many times. The chain couples TRBV27 to TRBJ2-4; 9 bases match TRBD1. Germline CDR1 MNHEY, CDR2 SMNVEV (reference sequence). CDR3 size: 14 residues. V dropped 5 bases and J dropped 6; count of bases not matched to a gene: 5. CDR3 DNA: TGTGCCAGCAGTACCCGGGACAGGGCAAACATTCAGTACTTC. Its protein product is CASSTRDRANIQYF.

This clone qualifies as medium-sized. The chain links TRBV28 to TRBJ1-1; 8 positions match TRBD1. Germline CDR1 is MDHEN and CDR2 is SYDVKM. J gave up 1 base and V 5 bases, and 3 bases lay outside the gene matches. This CDR3 contains 14 residues. CDR3 protein: CASSTGGANTEAFF. In DNA form, the CDR3 reads TGTGCCAGCAGTACAGGGGGGGCGAACACTGAAGCTTTCTTT. The complete variable domain, with remaining parts taken from reference TRBV28 and TRBJ1-1, reads DVKVTQSSRYLVKRTGEKVFLECVQDMDHENMFWYRQDPGLGLRLIYFSYDVKMKEKGDIPEGYSVSREKKERFSLILESASTNQTSMYLCASSTGGANTEAFFGQGTRLTVV.

This sequence joins TRBV9 and TRBJ2-3; possibly TRBD1 for D (8 bases). Germline values: CDR1 SGDLS, CDR2 YYNGEE. The CDR3 runs to 16 residues. The V end lost 4 bases, the J end lost 4 bases, and 19 bases lay between the germline ends. The CDR3 protein is CASSHRGGLGADTQYF. CDR3 nucleotides: TGTGCCAGCAGCCACAGGGGGGGCCTCGGCGCAGATACGCAGTATTTT.

This clone was seen a few times. V gene TRBV15 combines with J gene TRBJ2-7; D ambiguous. Trimming removed 0 bases at V and 2 bases at J, with 11 bases between. This CDR3 contains 15 residues. Per germline, CDR1 LNHNV and CDR2 YYDKDF (reference sequence). The CDR3 nucleotides are TGTGCCACCAGCAGAGATATGGGCGGAGCCTACGAGCAGTACTTC. It translates to CATSRDMGGAYEQYF.

The chain uses TRBV6-4 and TRBJ2-3; 8 bases map to TRBD2. V shed 3 bases, J shed 2 bases, and the junction held 4 bases outside the gene matches. CDR1 is MRHNA, CDR2 SNTAGT, per germline. The CDR3 has 15 amino acids. The CDR3 DNA reads TGTGCCAGCAGTGATGGACTAGCTATCACAGATACGCAGTATTTT. This encodes CASSDGLAITDTQYF.

The chain recombines TRBV20-1 with TRBJ1-6; weak D call: TRBD1 (6 bases). The CDR3 spans 14 residues. Germline lookup yields CDR1 DFQATT and CDR2 SNEGSKA (reference sequence). Trimming pared 5 bases from V and 7 bases from J, leaving 15 bases between. The CDR3 loop is CSAYLTGDNSPLHF. In nucleotides, the CDR3 is TGCAGTGCTTATCTGACAGGCGACAATTCACCCCTCCACTTT.

With regard to this clone: The sample has other DNA sequences that encode this CDR3 too. The chain employs TRBV27 and TRBJ2-3, with 8 positions matching TRBD2. The trim removed 2 bases at V and 0 bases at J, leaving 10 bases unmatched. Germline values: CDR1 MNHEY, CDR2 SMNVEV (reference sequence). The CDR3 is 18 amino acids. CDR3 sequence (DNA): TGTGCCAGCAGTTTAAGAGGAGCGGGAGTCCGTAGCACAGATACGCAGTATTTT. The encoded protein is CASSLRGAGVRSTDTQYF.

This clone appeared a few times. The rearrangement links TRBV28 to TRBJ1-5, with D unresolved. This CDR3 is built from 12 residues. Germline V gene lookup returns CDR1 MDHEN and CDR2 SYDVKM. The V end lost 6 bases, the J end lost 3 bases, and 6 bases lay between the germline ends. The CDR3: CASSLNNQPQHF. Written as DNA, the CDR3 is TGTGCCAGCAGCTTAAACAATCAGCCCCAGCATTTT.

This clone appeared a few times. The CDR3 spells CASSQGTSGGAETQYF. CDR3 DNA sequence: TGTGCCAGCAGCCAAGGGACTAGCGGGGGGGCGGAGACCCAGTACTTC. The chain employs TRBV4-2 and TRBJ2-5, with 15 bases fitting TRBD2. The germline V gene has CDR1 LGHNA and CDR2 YNFKEQ. The CDR3 spans 16 residues. The V segment lost 1 base and the J segment 5 bases; nucleotides outside the gene matches: 2.

The chain carries TRBV5-1 and TRBJ1-2; D is unresolved. Germline V gives CDR1 SGHRS, CDR2 YFSETQ. The CDR3 has 14 residues. V lost 3 bases and J 0 bases, leaving 9 bases between the germline ends. This CDR3 reads CASSSDWTNYGYTF. The DNA of the CDR3 is TGCGCCAGCAGCTCGGACTGGACTAACTATGGCTACACCTTC.

The V gene is TRBV11-2, the J gene TRBJ1-1, with TRBD1 matching 7 bases. J lost 5 bases, V lost 8 bases, and 5 bases had no gene match. Germline-derived CDR1 and CDR2 are SGHAT and FQNNGV. CDR3 length: 12 amino acids. The CDR3 bases are TGTGCCAGCGAGGGGGCTTTGACTGAAGCTTTCTTT. This gives the protein CASEGALTEAFF.

This clone came up many times. The chain joins TRBV4-2 to TRBJ2-1; no clear D gene. This CDR3 comprises 15 residues. Per germline, CDR1 LGHNA and CDR2 YNFKEQ. V lost 1 base, J lost 8 bases, and 15 bases lay in between. CDR3 bases: TGTGCCAGCAGCCAAGTTGTGGGTTATTCCTATGAGCAGTTCTTC. As protein: CASSQVVGYSYEQFF.

This clone ranks as medium-sized. The V gene is TRBV6-4, the J gene TRBJ2-3; 7 bases line up with TRBD1. V gave up 3 bases and J gave up 4 bases; unmatched junction bases: 4. The CDR3 length is 14 residues. CDR1 and CDR2 (germline): MRHNA, SNTAGT. Here the CDR3 reads CASSEVGGADTQYF. The CDR3, as DNA: TGTGCCAGCAGTGAAGTAGGGGGCGCAGATACGCAGTATTTT.

This clone was seen repeatedly, ten times or more. The rearrangement joins TRBV5-6 to TRBJ2-1; 8 bases agree with TRBD1. Germline trimming cut 2 bases from V and 8 bases from J; bases unmatched to any gene: 6. This CDR3 contains 14 residues. Germline assignment: CDR1 SGHDT and CDR2 YYEEEE. In DNA, the CDR3 is TGTGCCAGCAGCTTACCGCTGACAGGGGATGAGCAGTTCTTC. Translated, it gives CASSLPLTGDEQFF.

The chain couples TRBV11-3 to TRBJ2-1, with 8 positions matching TRBD2. The CDR3 covers 14 residues. Looked up from germline, CDR1 is SGHNT and CDR2 is YENEEA. V lost 1 base and J lost 4; bases outside the gene matches: 0. The CDR3 DNA reads as TGTGCCAGCAGCTTAGCGGGAGGGTACAATGAGCAGTTCTTC. Its protein is CASSLAGGYNEQFF.

The J gene is TRBJ2-7, the V gene TRBV5-1; TRBD1 matches 8 bases. CDR1 and CDR2 (germline): SGHRS, YFSETQ. The junction had 9 bases not matched to a gene; V was cut back by 3 bases and J by 4 bases. The CDR3 runs to 15 residues. CDR3: CASSYGTGDPYEQYF. The DNA of the CDR3 is TGCGCCAGCAGCTATGGGACAGGCGATCCTTACGAGCAGTACTTC.

This clone ranks as medium-sized. This specimen includes other DNA sequences encoding the same CDR3. The chain combines TRBV19 with TRBJ1-1; unclear D gene. The V end was cut by 3 bases, the J end by 4 bases, with 12 bases between. CDR1 LNHDA and CDR2 SQIVND come from the germline V gene (reference sequence). The CDR3 extends over 14 amino acids. The DNA of the CDR3 is TGTGCCAGTAGTATGGGTCCGGCAGCCACTGAAGCTTTCTTT. This sequence encodes CASSMGPAATEAFF.

The CDR3 sequence: CASSVGTLNTEAFF. In DNA, the CDR3 is TGTGCCAGCAGCGTCGGGACTTTGAACACTGAAGCTTTCTTT. V and J are TRBV11-2 and TRBJ1-1; the D gene is possibly TRBD1 (5 bases). Trimming stripped 5 bases from V and 0 bases from J, with 10 bases between. The V gene's germline CDR1 is SGHAT and CDR2 FQNNGV. The CDR3 extends over 14 amino acids. The complete variable domain, with remaining parts taken from reference TRBV11-2 and TRBJ1-1, reads EAGVAQSPRYKIIEKRQSVAFWCNPISGHATLYWYQQILGQGPKLLIQFQNNGVVDDSQLPKDRFSAERLKGVDSTLKIQPAKLEDSAVYLCASSVGTLNTEAFFGQGTRLTVV.

The chain combines TRBV11-2 with TRBJ2-3; tentative D call: TRBD2 (6 bases). Trimming stripped 3 bases from V and 2 bases from J, with 15 bases between. The germline CDR1 and CDR2 sequences are SGHAT and FQNNGV. The CDR3 length is 16 residues. The CDR3 region has the DNA TGTGCCAGCAGCTTCGGCCGCGGAGGGGACACAGATACGCAGTATTTT. Translating it yields CASSFGRGGDTDTQYF. Variable domain in full (rest from reference TRBV11-2 and TRBJ2-3): EAGVAQSPRYKIIEKRQSVAFWCNPISGHATLYWYQQILGQGPKLLIQFQNNGVVDDSQLPKDRFSAERLKGVDSTLKIQPAKLEDSAVYLCASSFGRGGDTDTQYFGPGTRLTVL.

The DNA of the CDR3 is TGCGCCAGCAGTAAGGGGTCTAGCTCTGGAAACACCATATATTTT. Its protein product is CASSKGSSSGNTIYF. The chain recombines TRBV5-1 with TRBJ1-3; D is possibly TRBD1 (5 bases). This CDR3 spans 15 amino acids. Germline V lookup: CDR1 SGHRS, CDR2 YFSETQ. V was shortened by 5 bases and J by 0 bases, with 12 bases between the two germline ends.

This clone rates as medium-sized. This chain links TRBV19 with TRBJ2-7; TRBD1 matches 8 bases. The J segment lost 0 bases and the V segment lost 3 bases, leaving 4 bases of the junction unmatched. This CDR3 has 15 amino acids. Germline V gene sequence: CDR1 LNHDA, CDR2 SQIVND (reference sequence). CDR3: CASSIRTGYSYEQYF. Written as DNA, the CDR3 is TGTGCCAGTAGTATTCGGACAGGGTACTCCTACGAGCAGTACTTC.

This clone has only a few counts. The chain uses TRBV6-1 and TRBJ1-4; TRBD1 aligns across 7 bases. Trimming at V came to 4 bases and at J to 3 bases, leaving 2 bases not matched to a gene. The germline gives CDR1 MNHNS, CDR2 SASEGT. The CDR3 loop spans 14 amino acids. The CDR3 bases are TGTGCCAGCAGTGTACAGGGGTCTAATGAAAAACTGTTTTTT. Amino acid sequence: CASSVQGSNEKLFF.

This sequence joins TRBV20-1 and TRBJ2-7; D not resolved. Trimming pared 4 bases from V and 5 bases from J, leaving 21 bases between. The CDR3 consists of 15 residues. Germline values: CDR1 DFQATT, CDR2 SNEGSKA (reference sequence). The DNA of the CDR3 is TGCAGTGCTACAGTTAGTAGGCAGGTTTTCCACGAGCAGTACTTC. Amino acids: CSATVSRQVFHEQYF.

The chain has TRBV14 and TRBJ2-4; 7 nucleotides match TRBD2. Germline V CDR1 and CDR2: SGHDN, FVKESK. There are 14 residues in the CDR3. CDR3 loop: CGSSQDVGGRTQYF. The CDR3 nucleotides are TGTGGGAGCAGCCAAGATGTGGGGGGGAGGACTCAGTACTTC.

As to this clone: A junction boundary mismatches the germline segment, possibly from a read error. V gene TRBV7-9 combines with J gene TRBJ2-5; D is undetermined. Germline V gene sequence: CDR1 SEHNR, CDR2 FQNEAQ (reference sequence). CDR3 length: 13 residues. The CDR3 nucleotides are TGTGTCAGCAGCTTAGAGGTGTGGGAGACCCAGTACTTC. Translation gives CVSSLEVWETQYF.